The 27 T cell receptor beta chains below all came from one sample that was sequenced in a study of T cells in Graves' hyperthyroidism and ophthalmopathy. RNA transcripts gave rise to amplified TCR beta CDR3 regions. First-round RT-PCR of the TCR CDR3 relied on the HTBI primer set. TCRdb itself ran the multiplex PCR reads through MiXCR, one entry per CDR3 protein. This sample carries a few hundred thousand distinct CDR3 sequences, approximately 44% of them seen once, and the ten largest clones take roughly 8.2%. Input material: peripheral blood or thyroid tissue (not recorded which). These receptors were obtained from a woman under 30 with Graves' hyperthyroidism.

About this clonotype: This may arise from a read error, as a much more abundant clone is one base away. This CDR3 is missing its conserved last phenylalanine or tryptophan, likely due to a read error. J is TRBJ2-5 and V is TRBV7-3; TRBD2 matches 8 bases. CDR3 length: 15 amino acids. After removal of 6 bases from V and 4 bases from J, the junction contained 10 bases not matched to a gene. Germline CDR1 is SGHTA and CDR2 is FQGTGA. The DNA of the CDR3 is TGTGCCAGCAGTTTAGGTAGCGGGATAGGAGAGACCCAGTACCTC. Amino acid sequence: CASSLGSGIGETQYL.

This clonotype was found many times. The V gene is TRBV5-4, the J gene TRBJ1-1; the D gene is possibly TRBD1 (5 bases). V was shortened by 3 bases and J by 2 bases, with 14 bases between the two germline ends. Germline loops: CDR1 SGHNT, CDR2 YYREEE (reference sequence). This CDR3 spans 15 amino acids. CDR3 protein: CASSSPAGRNTEAFF. CDR3 in DNA: TGTGCCAGCAGCTCTCCGGCAGGGCGCAACACTGAAGCTTTCTTT.

This clonotype was seen repeatedly, ten times or more. J is TRBJ1-2 and V is TRBV27, with TRBD1 matching over 9 bases. The trim removed 5 bases at V and 8 bases at J, leaving 12 bases unmatched. Germline CDR1 reads MNHEY; CDR2 reads SMNVEV (reference sequence). The CDR3 has 15 residues. CDR3 loop: CASSDRDRVGGGYTF. In DNA form, the CDR3 reads TGTGCCAGCAGTGACCGGGACAGGGTTGGTGGCGGCTACACCTTC.

The CDR3 region has the DNA TGTGCCAGCAGTTCAGAGCTAGCGGGAGGGTCCGAGCAGTACTTC. This translates into CASSSELAGGSEQYF. The rearrangement links TRBV12-3 or TRBV12-4 to TRBJ2-7; 12 bases line up with TRBD2. The length of the CDR3 is 15 residues. V gave up 4 bases and J gave up 6 bases; unmatched junction bases: 7.

Points on this clonotype: The junction departs from the called germline gene at one end, perhaps through a read error. CDR3 bases: TGCGCCAGCAGCCCTCGGGTGCAGACAGATACGCAGTATTTT. Amino acid sequence: CASSPRVQTDTQYF. The chain recombines TRBV7-9 with TRBJ2-3; D uncertain. Germline lookup yields CDR1 SEHNR and CDR2 FQNEAQ (reference sequence). The CDR3 runs 14 residues. The entire variable domain, with the rest obtained from reference TRBV7-9 and TRBJ2-3, is as follows: DTGVSQNPRHKITKRGQNVTFRCDPISEHNRLYWYRQTLGQGPEFLTYFQNEAQLEKSRLLSDRFSAERPKGSFSTLEIQRTEQGDSAMYLCASSPRVQTDTQYFGPGTRLTVL.

This clonotype was found many times. The V and J genes are TRBV4-3 and TRBJ1-2; D uncertain. Trimming removed 5 bases at V and 7 bases at J, with 11 bases between. Germline loops: CDR1 LGHNA, CDR2 YSLEER. The CDR3 consists of 12 residues. CDR3 nucleotide sequence: TGCGCCAGCAGCGTGCCTGTGGTTGGCTACACCTTC. Translated, it gives CASSVPVVGYTF.

This clonotype was observed at least ten times. This chain uses TRBV5-1 with TRBJ1-4, with 7 bases matching TRBD1. The CDR3 is 16 residues long. Germline CDR1 SGHRS, CDR2 YFSETQ. Trimming took 4 bases from V and 1 from J; bases not matched to a gene: 7. The CDR3 nucleotides are TGCGCCAGCAGCCAGGACAGGAAAAAAACTAATGAAAAACTGTTTTTT. Residues: CASSQDRKKTNEKLFF.

The chain employs TRBV2 and TRBJ2-5; D is perhaps TRBD1 (6 bases). V shed 7 bases and J shed 3 bases, with 24 bases lying between them. The V gene's germline CDR1 is SNHLY and CDR2 FYNNEI. This CDR3 spans 17 amino acids. CDR3 loop: CASTQRTYAGTKETQYF. CDR3 DNA sequence: TGTGCCAGCACTCAAAGGACTTATGCCGGGACAAAAGAGACCCAGTACTTC.

The rearrangement links TRBV5-1 to TRBJ2-1; 14 bases match TRBD2. The V gene's germline CDR1 is SGHRS and CDR2 YFSETQ. With V trimmed by 5 bases and J by 9 bases, 7 bases remained unmatched. This CDR3 is 15 amino acids long. The CDR3 DNA is TGCGCCAGCAGTTCGGGACTAGCGGGAGAGTCTGAGCAGTTCTTC. Its translation: CASSSGLAGESEQFF.

The V call is TRBV12-3 or TRBV12-4, the J call TRBJ2-5; either TRBD1 or TRBD2 may fit D (6 bases each). The V gene lost 3 bases and the J gene lost 9 bases, with 17 bases spanning the gap. The CDR3 length is 14 residues. The CDR3 sequence: CASSFKGGSQPQYF. In DNA form, the CDR3 reads TGTGCCAGCAGTTTTAAGGGGGGAAGTCAGCCCCAGTACTTC.

The rearrangement joins TRBV5-5 to TRBJ2-7, with TRBD1 matching 8 bases. Trimming cost V 2 bases and J 5 bases; bases outside gene matches: 6. The CDR3 is made up of 14 amino acids. The germline V gene has CDR1 SGHKS and CDR2 YYEKEE (reference sequence). CDR3: CASSFQGAVNEQYF. The DNA for the CDR3 is TGTGCCAGCAGCTTTCAGGGGGCGGTGAACGAGCAGTACTTC.

Concerning this clonotype itself: Since no conserved phenylalanine or tryptophan closes the CDR3, a read error is the likely cause. No DNA is shown, since the ends of the CDR3 on it are uncertain; the CDR3 is the one TCRdb lists. CDR3 residues: CASSFPQTY. The chain combines TRBV7-2 with TRBJ2-5. A total of 9 residues make up the CDR3, ends included. Per germline, CDR1 SGHTA and CDR2 FQGNSA.

This clonotype was seen many times. This chain uses TRBV6-6 with TRBJ1-6, with D possibly matching TRBD1 (6 bases). The germline gives CDR1 MNHNY, CDR2 SVGAGI (reference sequence). V lost 1 base and J 7 bases, leaving 11 bases between the germline ends. CDR3 length: 15 residues. The CDR3 is CASSYWDTVNSPLHF. In DNA, the CDR3 is TGTGCCAGCAGTTACTGGGACACTGTAAATTCACCCCTCCACTTT.

As for this clonotype: A read error may be the cause here, since a much bigger clone is one base away. The rearrangement uses TRBV6-1 and TRBJ1-4, with TRBD1 matching over 7 bases. Germline V gene sequence: CDR1 MNHNS, CDR2 SASEGT. The CDR3 sequence is 14 residues long. Unmatched junction bases numbered 4, after V lost 6 bases and J lost 3 bases. CDR3 DNA: TGTGCCAGCAGACATCAGGGGGCTAATGAAAAACTGTTTTTT. It is translated as CASRHQGANEKLFF.

The chain has TRBV2 and TRBJ2-3; D uncertain. V lost 5 bases, J lost 5 bases, and 8 bases lay in between. The CDR3 spans 12 residues. Germline CDR1 reads SNHLY; CDR2 reads FYNNEI. The CDR3, as DNA: TGTGCCAGCAGTAAAGATGGAGATACGCAGTATTTT. Residues: CASSKDGDTQYF.

The chain has TRBV20-1 and TRBJ1-1; D not certain. Trimming removed 3 bases at V and 1 base at J, with 9 bases between. The CDR3 length is 13 residues. CDR1 and CDR2 (germline): DFQATT, SNEGSKA (reference sequence). CDR3 residues: CSASGISNTEAFF. The CDR3 DNA sequence: TGCAGTGCTAGCGGAATTTCGAACACTGAAGCTTTCTTT.

This clonotype was observed many times. The chain links TRBV5-1 to TRBJ2-7, with D possibly called TRBD1 or TRBD2 (6 bases each). Between the trimmed V and J ends, which lost 2 bases and 0 bases, there was a span of 12 bases. From germline, CDR1 is SGHRS and CDR2 YFSETQ. CDR3 size: 15 residues. The CDR3 nucleotides read TGCGCCAGCAGCTTCAAGGGGGGCACCTCCTACGAGCAGTACTTC. This encodes CASSFKGGTSYEQYF.

Many counts were recorded for this clonotype. The chain uses TRBV5-1 and TRBJ1-1; maybe TRBD1 (6 bases). CDR3 length: 13 amino acids. Per germline, CDR1 SGHRS and CDR2 YFSETQ. V dropped 5 bases and J dropped 4 bases, with 12 bases sitting between them. The CDR3 is CASRQGPGTEAFF. The DNA for the CDR3 is TGCGCCAGCAGACAGGGACCGGGCACTGAAGCTTTCTTT.

At least ten counts were recorded for this clonotype. This chain connects TRBV9 to TRBJ2-7; the match to TRBD1 covers 9 bases. Germline values: CDR1 SGDLS, CDR2 YYNGEE. V shed 4 bases, J shed 6 bases, and the junction held 8 bases outside the gene matches. The CDR3 is 14 residues long. This CDR3 reads CASSLFGTGSEQYF. CDR3 nucleotides: TGTGCCAGCAGCCTTTTTGGGACAGGGAGCGAGCAGTACTTC.

Here the CDR3 DNA reads TGTGCCAGCAGTTTTTTAATGGGGAACGAGCAGTACTTC. Translated, it gives CASSFLMGNEQYF. The chain joins TRBV12-3 or TRBV12-4 to TRBJ2-7; D gene uncertain. V shed 3 bases and J shed 5 bases, with 11 bases lying between them. The CDR3 spans 13 residues.

The chain employs TRBV29-1 and TRBJ1-2; 7 bases are a match to TRBD1. The CDR3 extends over 14 amino acids. CDR1 and CDR2 (germline): SQVTM, ANQGSEA. Germline trimming cut 8 bases from V and 3 bases from J; bases unmatched to any gene: 12. For the CDR3, the DNA is TGCAGCAGCTTAGAAGGGGGCGCGGACTATGGCTACACCTTC. Residues: CSSLEGGADYGYTF.

This clonotype has ten or more counts. The rearrangement uses TRBV19 and TRBJ2-6; weak D call: TRBD1 (6 bases). The CDR3 extends over 16 amino acids. CDR1 and CDR2 (germline): LNHDA, SQIVND (reference sequence). V shed 4 bases and J shed 1 base, with 11 bases lying between them. CDR3 DNA: TGTGCCAGTAGTAAGCCCCAGGGGTCTGGGGCCAACGTCCTGACTTTC. Protein: CASSKPQGSGANVLTF.

The rearrangement joins TRBV4-1 to TRBJ1-5; D ambiguous. Germline CDR1 reads MGHRA; CDR2 reads YSYEKL. This CDR3 comprises 14 residues. Trimming shortened V by 0 bases and J by 11 bases, and 14 bases separated the two germline ends. CDR3 DNA: TGCGCCAGCAGCCAAGAACCCGGGCAAGAGACCCAGCATTTT. It is translated as CASSQEPGQETQHF.

The chain joins TRBV7-9 to TRBJ2-5, with D perhaps matching TRBD1 or TRBD2 (6 bases each). Germline-derived CDR1 and CDR2 are SEHNR and FQNEAQ (reference sequence). The CDR3 spans 15 residues. The V and J ends lost 5 bases and 4 bases respectively, with 17 bases between them. CDR3 DNA sequence: TGTGCCAGCAGCCTATTAGCGGAACAGGGAGAGACCCAGTACTTC. It specifies CASSLLAEQGETQYF.

The V gene is TRBV5-4, the J gene TRBJ2-5; D is possibly TRBD1 (5 bases). This CDR3 is 17 amino acids long. Per germline, CDR1 SGHNT and CDR2 YYREEE (reference sequence). V was pared by 3 bases and J by 4 bases, with 22 bases between. DNA for the CDR3: TGTGCCAGCAGCTACACTGGAATAGGGGCGTCAAGAGAGACCCAGTACTTC. Its translation is CASSYTGIGASRETQYF.

The chain carries TRBV20-1 and TRBJ2-5, with TRBD2 matching over 11 bases. The V and J ends lost 5 bases and 4 bases, in that order; junction bases with no gene match: 18. The CDR3 consists of 18 residues. Germline CDR1 is DFQATT and CDR2 is SNEGSKA (reference sequence). The CDR3 region is CSALGRIRRLAGSETQYF. The CDR3 bases are TGCAGTGCTCTAGGACGGATTCGTAGACTAGCGGGATCAGAGACCCAGTACTTC.

The V call is TRBV12-3 or TRBV12-4, the J call TRBJ2-2; 12 positions match TRBD1. The junction had 16 bases not matched to a gene; V was cut back by 8 bases and J by 9 bases. The CDR3 spans 17 residues. The CDR3 region has the DNA TGTGCCAGCGCCGGGACAGGGGGCGGTAATTGGGCCAGGGAGCTGTTTTTT. This sequence encodes CASAGTGGGNWARELFF.